Below are 19 T cell receptor beta chains sequenced from a single sample in a study of cytomegalovirus exposure and HLA in healthy donors. PCR amplification relied on 60 Vbeta primers (plus 13 Jbeta primers). The data were produced by immunoSEQ multiplex PCR, yet TCRdb's version contains in-frame clones alone and is incomplete. The sample totals about 60,000 clones. Material for sequencing was PBMCs. The receptors shown here come from a boy younger than 18 in good health and CMV-seronegative.

The J gene is TRBJ2-2, the V gene TRBV5-1, with D possibly being TRBD2 (6 bases). V lost 0 bases, J lost 4 bases, and 10 bases lay in between. This CDR3 contains 15 residues. Per the germline V gene, CDR1 is SGHRS and CDR2 is YFSETQ. CDR3 bases: TGCGCCAGCAGCTTGGGTAGCGGAGGCACCGGGGAGCTGTTTTTT. Protein sequence: CASSLGSGGTGELFF. Full variable domain (remainder filled in from reference TRBV5-1 and TRBJ2-2): KAGVTQTPRYLIKTRGQQVTLSCSPISGHRSVSWYQQTPGQGLQFLFEYFSETQRNKGNFPGRFSGRQFSNSRSEMNVSTLELGDSALYLCASSLGSGGTGELFFGEGSRLTVL.

The V gene is TRBV6-1, the J gene TRBJ1-1, with D tentatively TRBD1 (6 bases). This CDR3 comprises 11 residues. Looked up from germline, CDR1 is MNHNS and CDR2 is SASEGT. V shed 8 bases and J shed 8 bases, with 12 bases lying between them. In DNA form, the CDR3 reads TGTGCCAGCCAGAGGACAGAAGAAGCTTTCTTT. Protein sequence: CASQRTEEAFF.

The V call is TRBV5-6, the J call TRBJ2-7; the match to TRBD1 covers 7 bases. The CDR3 is 14 residues long. Per the germline V gene, CDR1 is SGHDT and CDR2 is YYEEEE. V was pared by 4 bases and J by 1 base, with 5 bases of the junction left unmatched. The CDR3 DNA sequence: TGTGCCAGCAGCCTGGGACAGCCATCCTACGAGCAGTACTTC. Its protein product is CASSLGQPSYEQYF.

This rearrangement joins TRBV27 to TRBJ2-7, with a possible D match to TRBD2 (6 bases). This CDR3 has 16 amino acids. CDR1 is MNHEY and CDR2 is SMNVEV in the germline V gene (reference sequence). V lost 6 bases and J lost 2, with 20 bases in between. CDR3 loop: CASRRRPGEEAYEQYF. The CDR3 DNA reads TGTGCCAGCAGACGACGTCCGGGGGAGGAAGCCTACGAGCAGTACTTC.

The chain employs TRBV30 and TRBJ2-1; 11 bases are a match to TRBD2. After removal of 5 bases from V and 7 bases from J, the junction contained 13 bases not matched to a gene. The CDR3 covers 16 residues. Germline-derived CDR1 and CDR2 are GTSNPN and SVGIG (reference sequence). The CDR3 spells CAWGGGSLAGENEQFF. As DNA, the CDR3 is TGTGCCTGGGGCGGTGGGTCACTAGCGGGAGAGAATGAGCAGTTCTTC.

This chain connects TRBV7-2 to TRBJ2-3, with unresolved D. V lost 4 bases and J lost 2, with 13 bases in between. The CDR3 covers 15 residues. Germline CDR1 SGHTA, CDR2 FQGNSA. The CDR3, as DNA: TGTGCCAGCAGCTCCACTGCCCGATACACAGATACGCAGTATTTT. Its translation is CASSSTARYTDTQYF.

This rearrangement joins TRBV9 to TRBJ1-1, with D unclear. Germline V lookup: CDR1 SGDLS, CDR2 YYNGEE. V was pared by 4 bases and J by 0 bases, with 7 bases between. This CDR3 has 13 residues. The CDR3 nucleotides read TGTGCCAGCAGCCCGGTAGTGAACACTGAAGCTTTCTTT. Translating it yields CASSPVVNTEAFF.

The rearrangement joins TRBV7-9 to TRBJ2-5, with 8 bases aligning to TRBD1. J was trimmed by 9 bases and V by 3 bases; bases with no gene match: 12. The CDR3 covers 15 residues. Germline CDR1 and CDR2: SEHNR and FQNEAQ (reference sequence). The CDR3 region has the DNA TGTGCCAGCAGCTTGCGGGACAGGATAACTCCGGCCCAGTACTTC. Translating it yields CASSLRDRITPAQYF.

The rearrangement links TRBV7-6 to TRBJ2-7; 9 positions match TRBD1. This CDR3 has 13 residues. J was trimmed by 5 bases and V by 5 bases; bases with no gene match: 4. Germline V gives CDR1 SGHVS, CDR2 FNYEAQ. The CDR3 protein is CASSLTGGDEQYF. CDR3 in DNA: TGTGCCAGCAGCCTGACAGGGGGTGACGAGCAGTACTTC.

J is TRBJ2-3 and V is TRBV6-4; weak D call: TRBD1 (6 bases). Trimming took 3 bases from V and 4 from J, leaving 14 bases between them. Germline V gene sequence: CDR1 MRHNA, CDR2 SNTAGT. This CDR3 contains 15 residues. DNA for the CDR3: TGTGCCAGCAGTGAAGTTGGAGAGGGGGCAGATACGCAGTATTTT. Translated: CASSEVGEGADTQYF.

This chain uses TRBV28 with TRBJ2-5; the D gene is possibly TRBD2 (6 bases). Germline CDR1 MDHEN, CDR2 SYDVKM. V lost 8 bases and J 7 bases, leaving 8 bases between the germline ends. This CDR3 contains 10 residues. The CDR3 region is CASGSGTQYF. DNA of the CDR3: TGTGCCAGCGGTAGCGGGACCCAGTACTTC.

This chain joins TRBV30 and TRBJ2-3; D possibly corresponds to TRBD1 (6 bases). The CDR3 sequence is 16 residues long. Germline V lookup: CDR1 GTSNPN, CDR2 SVGIG (reference sequence). Trimming stripped 3 bases from V and 3 bases from J, with 19 bases between. CDR3 region: CAWSTGHSIYTDTQYF. The CDR3 nucleotides read TGTGCCTGGAGCACAGGGCATTCAATTTATACAGATACGCAGTATTTT.

The genes are TRBV30 and TRBJ2-2; 9 positions agree with TRBD1. This CDR3 is built from 14 residues. The V gene end was trimmed by 0 bases and the J gene end by 7 bases; junction bases not matched to a gene: 3. Per the germline V gene, CDR1 is GTSNPN and CDR2 is SVGIG (reference sequence). In nucleotides, the CDR3 is TGTGCCTGGAGTGTCACGACAGGGGGCGGGGAGCTGTTTTTT. It yields the protein CAWSVTTGGGELFF. Combining the CDR3 with reference TRBV30 and TRBJ2-2 gives the whole variable domain SQTIHQWPATLVQPVGSPLSLECTVEGTSNPNLYWYRQAAGRGLQLLFYSVGIGQISSEVPQNLSASRPQDRQFILSSKKLLLSDSGFYLCAWSVTTGGGELFFGEGSRLTVL.

The chain links TRBV27 to TRBJ1-5; D is uncertain. Trimming stripped 7 bases from V and 2 bases from J, with 12 bases between. The CDR3 has 14 residues. The V gene's germline CDR1 is MNHEY and CDR2 SMNVEV (reference sequence). The CDR3 coding sequence is TGTGCCAGCACCTCATCCGAGGGCAATCAGCCCCAGCATTTT. Translation gives CASTSSEGNQPQHF.

J is TRBJ2-7 and V is TRBV6-5, with D perhaps matching TRBD2 (6 bases). Germline-derived CDR1 and CDR2 are MNHEY and SVGAGI. CDR3 length equals 14 residues. V lost 2 bases, J lost 3 bases, and 11 bases lay in between. DNA for the CDR3: TGTGCCAGCAGTTACGATAGCGGAGTCTACGAGCAGTACTTC. Its protein product is CASSYDSGVYEQYF.

This chain joins TRBV7-9 and TRBJ1-3; 8 bases agree with TRBD1. V shed 3 bases, J shed 8 bases, and the junction held 6 bases outside the gene matches. The CDR3 consists of 14 residues. Germline values: CDR1 SEHNR, CDR2 FQNEAQ (reference sequence). CDR3 amino acids: CASSLARGLDTIYF. CDR3 sequence (DNA): TGTGCCAGCAGCTTGGCCAGGGGGCTGGACACCATATATTTT.

The chain is built from TRBV6-6 and TRBJ1-1; a weak D match, TRBD1 (5 bases). The CDR3 covers 15 residues. V was shortened by 6 bases and J by 2 bases, with 16 bases between the two germline ends. In germline, CDR1 is MNHNY, CDR2 SVGAGI (reference sequence). CDR3 nucleotides: TGTGCCAGCAGCGGGGACCGCGGGGCCAACACTGAAGCTTTCTTT. The encoded protein is CASSGDRGANTEAFF.

The chain joins TRBV27 to TRBJ2-7, with a tentative D call TRBD2 (7 bases). V lost 6 bases and J lost 3, with 21 bases in between. In germline, CDR1 is MNHEY, CDR2 SMNVEV (reference sequence). The CDR3 length is 16 residues. The CDR3 coding sequence is TGTGCCAGCAGGGGGGTGGCGGGGGCAGGGGTCTACGAGCAGTACTTC. Translation: CASRGVAGAGVYEQYF.

V and J are TRBV30 and TRBJ1-1; D gene uncertain. Trimming stripped 7 bases from V and 12 bases from J, with 12 bases between. The CDR3 contains 9 residues. Germline V gene sequence: CDR1 GTSNPN, CDR2 SVGIG (reference sequence). CDR3 protein: CASDVGTFF. The CDR3 DNA is TGTGCCTCGGACGTCGGGACTTTCTTT.